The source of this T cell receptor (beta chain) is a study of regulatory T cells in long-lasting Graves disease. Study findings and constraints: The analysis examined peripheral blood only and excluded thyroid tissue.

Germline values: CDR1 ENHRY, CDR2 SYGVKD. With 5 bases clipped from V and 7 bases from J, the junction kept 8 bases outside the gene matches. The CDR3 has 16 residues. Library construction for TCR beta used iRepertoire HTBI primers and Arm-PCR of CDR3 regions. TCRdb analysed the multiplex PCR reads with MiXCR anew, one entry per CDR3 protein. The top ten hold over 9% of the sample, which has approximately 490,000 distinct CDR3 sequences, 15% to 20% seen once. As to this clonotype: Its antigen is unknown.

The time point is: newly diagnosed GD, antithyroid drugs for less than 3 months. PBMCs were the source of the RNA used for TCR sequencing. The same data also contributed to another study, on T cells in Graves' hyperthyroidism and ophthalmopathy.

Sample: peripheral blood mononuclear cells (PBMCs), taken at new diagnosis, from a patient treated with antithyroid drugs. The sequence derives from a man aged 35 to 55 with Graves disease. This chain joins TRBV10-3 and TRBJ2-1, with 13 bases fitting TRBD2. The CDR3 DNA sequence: TGTGCCATCAGTCCAGGACTAGCGGGAGTACCTAATGAGCAGTTCTTC. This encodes CAISPGLAGVPNEQFF.